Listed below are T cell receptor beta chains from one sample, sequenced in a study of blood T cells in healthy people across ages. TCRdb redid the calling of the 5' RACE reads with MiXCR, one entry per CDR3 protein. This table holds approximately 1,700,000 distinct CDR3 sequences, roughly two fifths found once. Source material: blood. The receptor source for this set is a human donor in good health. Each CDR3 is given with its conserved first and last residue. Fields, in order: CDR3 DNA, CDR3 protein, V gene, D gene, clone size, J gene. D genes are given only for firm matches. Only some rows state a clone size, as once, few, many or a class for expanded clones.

CDR3 DNA: TGCGCCACCAATTTAGGACAGGGGGCTGGTGAGCAGTACTTC
CDR3 protein: CATNLGQGAGEQYF
V gene: TRBV5-1
D gene: TRBD1
clone size: few
J gene: TRBJ2-7

CDR3 DNA: TGTGCCAGCAGCCAAGATTTGGGCCGGGATGAGCAGTTCTTC
CDR3 protein: CASSQDLGRDEQFF
V gene: TRBV4-2
D gene: .
clone size: few
J gene: TRBJ2-1

CDR3 DNA: TGTGCCAGCAGCCGACTAGCGGCACGGGGGACCCAGTACTTC
CDR3 protein: CASSRLAARGTQYF
V gene: TRBV6-2/TRBV6-3
D gene: TRBD2
clone size: once
J gene: TRBJ2-5

CDR3 DNA: TGCAGTGCCGATCCCCTACTAGCGGGGAACAATGAGCAGTTCTTC
CDR3 protein: CSADPLLAGNNEQFF
V gene: TRBV20-1
D gene: TRBD2
clone size: .
J gene: TRBJ2-1

CDR3 DNA: TGTGCCAGCAGCGGGGGACAGGAGATTGGCAATCAGCCCCAGCATTTT
CDR3 protein: CASSGGQEIGNQPQHF
V gene: TRBV9
D gene: TRBD1
clone size: .
J gene: TRBJ1-5

CDR3 DNA: TGCGCCAGCAGCCAAGAAATTCGGGGTACCCGCACAGATACGCAGTATTTT
CDR3 protein: CASSQEIRGTRTDTQYF
V gene: TRBV4-3
D gene: .
clone size: .
J gene: TRBJ2-3

CDR3 DNA: TGTGCTAGCAGTTACGAGGTCACAGATACGCAGTATTTT
CDR3 protein: CASSYEVTDTQYF
V gene: TRBV6-6
D gene: .
clone size: few
J gene: TRBJ2-3

CDR3 DNA: TGTGCCAGCAGCCAAGTTTCTCCGCGCAATGAAAAACTGTTTTTT
CDR3 protein: CASSQVSPRNEKLFF
V gene: TRBV4-2
D gene: .
clone size: .
J gene: TRBJ1-4

CDR3 DNA: TGCGCCAGCAGCCAGGTGGAGGGGGACGGCTACACCTTC
CDR3 protein: CASSQVEGDGYTF
V gene: TRBV4-3
D gene: .
clone size: .
J gene: TRBJ1-2

CDR3 DNA: TGCAGCGTTGACCTAGCGGGGGTTAAAGAGACCCAGTACTTC
CDR3 protein: CSVDLAGVKETQYF
V gene: TRBV29-1
D gene: TRBD2
clone size: few
J gene: TRBJ2-5

CDR3 DNA: TGTGCCAGCACCGTGGGAGGCGTCAATGAGCAGTTCTTC
CDR3 protein: CASTVGGVNEQFF
V gene: TRBV9
D gene: .
clone size: .
J gene: TRBJ2-1

CDR3 DNA: TGCAGCGTTGAAGACGGGATTTCCTACGAGCAGTACTTC
CDR3 protein: CSVEDGISYEQYF
V gene: TRBV29-1
D gene: .
clone size: .
J gene: TRBJ2-7

CDR3 DNA: TGCAGTGCTAGAGATCCCCGGGAGGGCGGGAACATTCAGTACTTC
CDR3 protein: CSARDPREGGNIQYF
V gene: TRBV20-1
D gene: TRBD2
clone size: .
J gene: TRBJ2-4

CDR3 DNA: TGCAGTGCTAGAGTTAAACAGTCGCTGGCTACGCAGTATTTT
CDR3 protein: CSARVKQSLATQYF
V gene: TRBV20-1
D gene: .
clone size: .
J gene: TRBJ2-3

CDR3 DNA: TGTGCCGGCAGTTACCGGGCGGGCGTGGAGACTGAAGCTTTCTTT
CDR3 protein: CAGSYRAGVETEAFF
V gene: TRBV6-2/TRBV6-3
D gene: .
clone size: .
J gene: TRBJ1-1

CDR3 DNA: TGTGCCAGCAGCCGCTTCACTAGCGGCTTCTACAATGAGCAGTTCTTC
CDR3 protein: CASSRFTSGFYNEQFF
V gene: TRBV14
D gene: TRBD2
clone size: .
J gene: TRBJ2-1

CDR3 DNA: TGTGCCAGCAGCGTAAGACGGATTAGCAATCAGCCCCAGCATTTT
CDR3 protein: CASSVRRISNQPQHF
V gene: TRBV7-2
D gene: .
clone size: .
J gene: TRBJ1-5

CDR3 DNA: TGCAGCGTAATGATGGACAGGGACCAGCCCCAGCATTTT
CDR3 protein: CSVMMDRDQPQHF
V gene: TRBV29-1
D gene: TRBD1
clone size: few
J gene: TRBJ1-5

CDR3 DNA: TGTGCCAGCACCAAAAACCGACTAGCGGGGCGAGCCTACGAGCAGTACTTC
CDR3 protein: CASTKNRLAGRAYEQYF
V gene: TRBV6-2/TRBV6-3
D gene: TRBD2
clone size: many
J gene: TRBJ2-7

CDR3 DNA: TGCAGCGGTACGGTTCAAGCGAACACTGAAGCTTTCTTT
CDR3 protein: CSGTVQANTEAFF
V gene: TRBV29-1
D gene: .
clone size: few
J gene: TRBJ1-1

CDR3 DNA: TGTGCCAGCAGCCCCCGGGGGACCCATGGCTACACCTTC
CDR3 protein: CASSPRGTHGYTF
V gene: TRBV7-2
D gene: .
clone size: few
J gene: TRBJ1-2

CDR3 DNA: TGTGCCAGCAGGGACAGGGGATCTATTAACTATGGCTACACCTTC
CDR3 protein: CASRDRGSINYGYTF
V gene: TRBV4-2
D gene: TRBD1
clone size: few
J gene: TRBJ1-2

CDR3 DNA: TGCGCCAGCAGCCAAGAGACCCGGGTAGAGACCCAGTACTTC
CDR3 protein: CASSQETRVETQYF
V gene: TRBV4-3
D gene: .
clone size: .
J gene: TRBJ2-5

CDR3 DNA: TGTGCCAGCAGCCAAGATTGGCAGACCGAGGGGGCTAACTATGGCTACACCTTC
CDR3 protein: CASSQDWQTEGANYGYTF
V gene: TRBV4-2
D gene: .
clone size: .
J gene: TRBJ1-2

CDR3 DNA: TGTGCCAGCAGCTCTAGACCCGGACAGCTTAACTATGGCTACACCTTC
CDR3 protein: CASSSRPGQLNYGYTF
V gene: TRBV7-2
D gene: .
clone size: .
J gene: TRBJ1-2

CDR3 DNA: TGCAGTGCTAGAGTACAGGGAGGATACTCTGAAGCTTTCTTT
CDR3 protein: CSARVQGGYSEAFF
V gene: TRBV20-1
D gene: .
clone size: .
J gene: TRBJ1-1

CDR3 DNA: TGTGCCAGCATCTCTCGAACCGGGCCGGGTCGACACGAGCAGTACTTC
CDR3 protein: CASISRTGPGRHEQYF
V gene: TRBV28
D gene: .
clone size: .
J gene: TRBJ2-7

CDR3 DNA: TGCAGCGTTGAAGTGAGTGTTTTTGAGCAGTTCTTC
CDR3 protein: CSVEVSVFEQFF
V gene: TRBV29-1
D gene: .
clone size: few
J gene: TRBJ2-1

CDR3 DNA: TGTGCCAGCAGCCCCAACGAGATTGGCTACACCTTC
CDR3 protein: CASSPNEIGYTF
V gene: TRBV5-5
D gene: .
clone size: few
J gene: TRBJ1-2

CDR3 DNA: TGTGCCAGCAGTTTACAGGGTTACAATGAGCAGTTCTTC
CDR3 protein: CASSLQGYNEQFF
V gene: TRBV5-1
D gene: .
clone size: many
J gene: TRBJ2-1

CDR3 DNA: TGTGCCAGCAGCACGGGACTAGGCTACGAGCAGTACTTC
CDR3 protein: CASSTGLGYEQYF
V gene: TRBV9
D gene: TRBD2
clone size: few
J gene: TRBJ2-7